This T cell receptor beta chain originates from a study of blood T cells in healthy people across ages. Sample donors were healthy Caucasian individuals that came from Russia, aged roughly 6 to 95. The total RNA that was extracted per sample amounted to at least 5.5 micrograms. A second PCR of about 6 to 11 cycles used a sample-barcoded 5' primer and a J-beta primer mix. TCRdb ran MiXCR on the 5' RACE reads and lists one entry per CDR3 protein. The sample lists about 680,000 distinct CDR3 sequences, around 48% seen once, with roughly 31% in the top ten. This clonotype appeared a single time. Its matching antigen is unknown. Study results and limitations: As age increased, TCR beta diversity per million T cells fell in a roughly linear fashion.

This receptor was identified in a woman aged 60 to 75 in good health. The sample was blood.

The CDR3 coding sequence is TGTGCCAGCAGTTCCAGACTAGCGGGAGATTTGGAGACCCTGTACTTC. It yields the protein CASSSRLAGDLETLYF. This chain connects TRBV6-6 to TRBJ2-7, with 12 bases fitting TRBD2. V dropped 4 bases and J dropped 12; count of bases not matched to a gene: 16. The CDR3 spans 16 residues. Per the germline V gene, CDR1 is MNHNY and CDR2 is SVGAGI (reference sequence).